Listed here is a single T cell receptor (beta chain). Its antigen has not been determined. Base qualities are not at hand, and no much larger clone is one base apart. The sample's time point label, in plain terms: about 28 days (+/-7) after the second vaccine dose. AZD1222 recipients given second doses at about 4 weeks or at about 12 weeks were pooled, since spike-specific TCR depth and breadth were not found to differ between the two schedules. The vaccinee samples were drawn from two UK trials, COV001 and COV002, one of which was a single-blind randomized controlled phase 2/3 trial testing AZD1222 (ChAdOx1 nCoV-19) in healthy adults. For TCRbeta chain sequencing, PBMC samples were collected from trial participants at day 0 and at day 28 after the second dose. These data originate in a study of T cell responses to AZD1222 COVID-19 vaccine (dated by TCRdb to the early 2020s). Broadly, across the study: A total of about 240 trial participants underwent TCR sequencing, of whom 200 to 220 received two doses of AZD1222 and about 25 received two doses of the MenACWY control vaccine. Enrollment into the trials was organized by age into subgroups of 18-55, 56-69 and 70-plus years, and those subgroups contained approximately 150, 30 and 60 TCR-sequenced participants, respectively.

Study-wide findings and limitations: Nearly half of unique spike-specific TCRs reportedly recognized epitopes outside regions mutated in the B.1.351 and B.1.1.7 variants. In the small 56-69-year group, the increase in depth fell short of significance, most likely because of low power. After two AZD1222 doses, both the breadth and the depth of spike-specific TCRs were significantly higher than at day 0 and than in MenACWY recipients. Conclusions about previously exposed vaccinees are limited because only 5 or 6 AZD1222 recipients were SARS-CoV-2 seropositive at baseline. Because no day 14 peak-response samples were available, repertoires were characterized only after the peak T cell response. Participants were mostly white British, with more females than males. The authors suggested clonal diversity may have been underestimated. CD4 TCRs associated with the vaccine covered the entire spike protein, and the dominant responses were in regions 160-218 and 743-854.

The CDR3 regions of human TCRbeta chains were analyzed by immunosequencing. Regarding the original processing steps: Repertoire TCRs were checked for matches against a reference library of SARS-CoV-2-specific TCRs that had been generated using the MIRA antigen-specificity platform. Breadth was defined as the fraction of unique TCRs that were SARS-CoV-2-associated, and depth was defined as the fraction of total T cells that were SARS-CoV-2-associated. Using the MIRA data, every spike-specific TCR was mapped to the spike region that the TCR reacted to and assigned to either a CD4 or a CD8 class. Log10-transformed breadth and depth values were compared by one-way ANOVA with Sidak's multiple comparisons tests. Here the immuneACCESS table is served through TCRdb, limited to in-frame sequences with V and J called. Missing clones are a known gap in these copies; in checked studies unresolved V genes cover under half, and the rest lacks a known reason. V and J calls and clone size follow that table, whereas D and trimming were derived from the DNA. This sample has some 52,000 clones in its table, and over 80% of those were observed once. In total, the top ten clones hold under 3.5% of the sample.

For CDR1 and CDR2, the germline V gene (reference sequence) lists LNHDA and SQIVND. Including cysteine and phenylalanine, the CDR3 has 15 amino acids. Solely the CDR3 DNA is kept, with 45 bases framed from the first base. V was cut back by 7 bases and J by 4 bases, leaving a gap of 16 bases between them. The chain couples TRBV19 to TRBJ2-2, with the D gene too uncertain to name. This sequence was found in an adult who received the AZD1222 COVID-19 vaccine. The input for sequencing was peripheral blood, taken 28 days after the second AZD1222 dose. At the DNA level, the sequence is TGTGCCAGTACCCTGCACACAAGGACCACCGGGGAGCTGTTTTTT. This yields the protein CASTLHTRTTGELFF.